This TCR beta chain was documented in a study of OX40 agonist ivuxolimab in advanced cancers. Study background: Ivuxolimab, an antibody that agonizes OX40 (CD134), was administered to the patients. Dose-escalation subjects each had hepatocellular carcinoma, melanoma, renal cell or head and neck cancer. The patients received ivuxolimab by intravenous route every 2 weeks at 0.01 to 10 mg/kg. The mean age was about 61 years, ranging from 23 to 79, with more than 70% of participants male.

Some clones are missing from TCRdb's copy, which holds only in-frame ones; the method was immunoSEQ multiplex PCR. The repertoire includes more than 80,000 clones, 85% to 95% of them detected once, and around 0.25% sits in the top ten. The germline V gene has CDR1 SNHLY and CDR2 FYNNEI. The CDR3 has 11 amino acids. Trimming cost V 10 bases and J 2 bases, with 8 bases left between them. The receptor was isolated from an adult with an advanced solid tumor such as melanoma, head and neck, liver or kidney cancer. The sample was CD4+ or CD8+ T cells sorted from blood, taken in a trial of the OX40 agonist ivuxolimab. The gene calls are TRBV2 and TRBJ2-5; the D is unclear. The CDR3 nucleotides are TGTGCCACCAGCCTACAAGAGACCCAGTACTTC. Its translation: CATSLQETQYF.